The present entry profiles one T cell receptor beta chain with its context. What it binds is unknown. The source of the sample is a study of T cell responses to AZD1222 COVID-19 vaccine. Study results and caveats: The span of vaccine-associated CD4 TCRs extended across spike, with dominance at 160-218 and 743-854.

V was trimmed by 4 bases and J by 5 bases, leaving 18 bases between them. The germline V gene encodes CDR1 MGHRA and CDR2 YSYEKL. The CDR3 loop spans 15 amino acids. Repertoires were generated with immunoSEQ multiplex PCR, while TCRdb's copy carries only in-frame clones and drops some. The sample lists 120,000 to 150,000 clones, over 75% seen once, with under 5.5% in the top ten. Sequencing used peripheral blood, obtained 28 days after the second dose of the MenACWY control vaccine. This TCR was recovered from an adult who received the MenACWY meningococcal vaccine as a control. The J gene is TRBJ2-7, the V gene TRBV4-1, with D perhaps TRBD1 (6 bases). DNA for the CDR3: TGCGCCAGCAGCCCCCGAGGCAGGGGTAACCACGAGCAGTACTTC. Protein product: CASSPRGRGNHEQYF.